This T cell receptor beta chain is from a study of cytomegalovirus exposure and HLA in healthy donors. Findings and limits, study-wide: In a later analysis, an Asian-associated ancestry cluster reportedly showed fewer N-insertions than the 666-donor mean. Information on immune exposure was restricted to one variable (CMV serostatus).

With 5 bases clipped from V and 0 bases from J, the junction kept 7 bases outside the gene matches. There are 16 residues in the CDR3. Germline V gene sequence: CDR1 SGDLS, CDR2 YYNGEE. A multiplex PCR was run with 60 Vbeta primers and 13 Jbeta primers. Sequenced by immunoSEQ multiplex PCR; TCRdb stores in-frame clones only, minus some. The repertoire holds some 200,000 clones, about 9% seen once, with over 1% in the top ten. This clone was seen a handful of times. Its antigen is undetermined. Source material: PBMCs. The V call is TRBV9, the J call TRBJ2-2, with 7 bases identical to TRBD2. This TCR was sampled from a woman younger than 45 in good health and CMV-seropositive. CDR3 protein: CASSSGRGANTGELFF. In DNA form, the CDR3 reads TGTGCCAGCAGTAGCGGCCGGGGGGCGAACACCGGGGAGCTGTTTTTT. Filled out from reference TRBV9 and TRBJ2-2, the complete variable domain reads DSGVTQTPKHLITATGQRVTLRCSPRSGDLSVYWYQQSLDQGLQFLIQYYNGEERAKGNILERFSAQQFPDLHSELNLSSLELGDSALYFCASSSGRGANTGELFFGEGSRLTVL.